A single sample gave rise to the 20 T cell receptor beta chains below, sequenced in a study of early T cells in non-severe SARS-CoV-2 infection. TCRdb analysed the 5' RACE reads with MiXCR anew, one entry per CDR3 protein. The repertoire holds about 33,000 distinct CDR3 sequences, with 4.5% to 7% as singletons. The specimen sequenced was whole blood. The receptors come from an adult who was a healthcare worker with PCR-confirmed SARS-CoV-2 infection or an uninfected control (not recorded which).

This clonotype has ten or more counts. J is TRBJ1-1 and V is TRBV6-5; 11 bases are shared with TRBD1. CDR1 and CDR2 (germline): MNHEY, SVGAGI. Losses at the gene ends were 2 bases for V and 2 bases for J; bases not matched to a gene: 7. This CDR3 has 17 amino acids. The CDR3 sequence: CASSYGGQGVLNTEAFF. The CDR3 DNA follows: TGTGCCAGCAGTTACGGGGGACAGGGGGTACTAAACACTGAAGCTTTCTTT.

This clonotype has a count of ten or more. The chain employs TRBV5-1 and TRBJ1-1; D not resolved. CDR3 length: 16 amino acids. Germline V gene lookup returns CDR1 SGHRS and CDR2 YFSETQ. Trimming removed 0 bases from V and 0 bases from J, with 12 bases in between. Here the CDR3 reads CASSLAAANLNTEAFF. CDR3 coding DNA: TGCGCCAGCAGCTTGGCCGCGGCGAACCTGAACACTGAAGCTTTCTTT.

J is TRBJ2-2 and V is TRBV19; D might be TRBD2 (5 bases). The CDR3 is 14 residues long. Trimming shortened V by 3 bases and J by 7 bases, and 12 bases separated the two germline ends. From germline, CDR1 is LNHDA and CDR2 SQIVND (reference sequence). The CDR3 DNA follows: TGTGCCAGTAGTATGGCTATCGGGGTCGGGGAGCTGTTTTTT. It translates to CASSMAIGVGELFF.

This clonotype was observed at least ten times. The chain is built from TRBV7-2 and TRBJ2-7, with D perhaps matching TRBD1 (6 bases). The germline V gene encodes CDR1 SGHTA and CDR2 FQGNSA. With 5 bases removed from V and 4 bases from J, the gap between germline ends came to 12 bases. The CDR3 is 13 amino acids. CDR3 sequence: CASSRTTGYEQYF. Here the CDR3 DNA reads TGTGCCAGCAGCCGAACTACAGGGTACGAGCAGTACTTC.

This clonotype was seen at least ten times. The J gene is TRBJ2-5, the V gene TRBV7-9, with D tentatively TRBD1 (6 bases). Per the germline V gene, CDR1 is SEHNR and CDR2 is FQNEAQ (reference sequence). Trimming took off 5 bases at V and 4 bases at J, with 17 bases between the two ends. CDR3 length: 15 residues. This chain's CDR3 is CASSPLGWGLETQYF. In DNA form, the CDR3 reads TGTGCCAGCAGCCCCCTGGGGTGGGGGCTAGAGACCCAGTACTTC.

This clonotype showed up many times. The chain employs TRBV6-5 and TRBJ2-2; possible D gene TRBD2, 6 bases. The germline CDR1 and CDR2 sequences are MNHEY and SVGAGI. V was clipped by 0 bases and J by 4 bases, with 18 bases between them. This CDR3 is 18 amino acids long. This CDR3 is CASSYSVQRVGGTGELFF. The CDR3 DNA follows: TGTGCCAGCAGTTACTCGGTGCAGCGGGTTGGGGGCACCGGGGAGCTGTTTTTT.

This clonotype was counted at least ten times. V gene TRBV6-6 combines with J gene TRBJ2-2; either TRBD1 or TRBD2 may fit D (5 bases each). In germline, CDR1 is MNHNY, CDR2 SVGAGI (reference sequence). Trimming left V 0 bases short and J 4 bases short, with 9 bases between. CDR3 length equals 15 residues. CDR3 sequence: CASSYSTGGTGELFF. DNA for the CDR3: TGTGCCAGCAGTTACTCGACTGGGGGCACCGGGGAGCTGTTTTTT.

This clonotype was recorded at least ten times. The chain carries TRBV4-2 and TRBJ2-3; TRBD2 matches 8 bases. The V and J ends lost 1 base and 0 bases, in that order; junction bases with no gene match: 6. The CDR3 covers 17 residues. The germline V gene has CDR1 LGHNA and CDR2 YNFKEQ. The CDR3 sequence is CASSQAGGPPSTDTQYF. The DNA for the CDR3 is TGTGCCAGCAGCCAAGCGGGGGGGCCCCCTAGCACAGATACGCAGTATTTT.

This clonotype was detected ten times or more. The chain carries TRBV28 and TRBJ1-1, with TRBD1 as a possible D gene (5 bases). Germline values: CDR1 MDHEN, CDR2 SYDVKM. There are 14 residues in the CDR3. Trimming took 4 bases from V and 11 from J, leaving 20 bases between them. The CDR3 here is CASSSVGPSLAAFF. Here the CDR3 DNA reads TGTGCCAGCAGTTCGGTGGGACCCTCTTTGGCGGCTTTCTTT. The full variable domain, with the rest looked up from reference TRBV28 and TRBJ1-1, is DVKVTQSSRYLVKRTGEKVFLECVQDMDHENMFWYRQDPGLGLRLIYFSYDVKMKEKGDIPEGYSVSREKKERFSLILESASTNQTSMYLCASSSVGPSLAAFFGQGTRLTVV.

The sample holds many counts of this clonotype. The CDR3 DNA reads as TGTGCCAGCAGTTTAAAGGTTTCGGGACAGAACAATGAGCAGTTCTTC. It yields the protein CASSLKVSGQNNEQFF. This chain connects TRBV12-3 or TRBV12-4 to TRBJ2-1; 7 bases match TRBD1. This CDR3 region has 16 residues. Trimming removed 2 bases from V and 5 bases from J; junction bases left unmatched: 9.

The V gene is TRBV28, the J gene TRBJ2-1, with 8 positions matching TRBD1. The CDR3 is 16 amino acids. V shed 6 bases, J shed 2 bases, and the junction held 9 bases outside the gene matches. From germline, CDR1 is MDHEN and CDR2 SYDVKM. The DNA of the CDR3 is TGTGCCAGCAGCCCCGCAGGACAGGGCGCCTACAATGAGCAGTTCTTC. As protein: CASSPAGQGAYNEQFF.

This clonotype was recorded many times. The chain is built from TRBV28 and TRBJ2-1; 7 positions match TRBD1. V dropped 6 bases and J dropped 9; count of bases not matched to a gene: 5. The CDR3 sequence is 12 residues long. CDR1 MDHEN and CDR2 SYDVKM come from the germline V gene. CDR3 protein: CASSLYRGEQFF. In DNA, the CDR3 is TGTGCCAGCAGCCTATACAGGGGTGAGCAGTTCTTC.

V and J are TRBV24-1 and TRBJ2-3; D perhaps matches TRBD1 (6 bases). This CDR3 contains 13 residues. V lost 10 bases to trimming and J lost 0 bases, with 10 bases between them. The germline CDR1 and CDR2 sequences are KGHDR and SFDVKD. CDR3 amino acids: CATGTPSTDTQYF. The DNA for the CDR3 is TGTGCCACTGGGACACCTAGCACAGATACGCAGTATTTT.

V and J are TRBV11-2 and TRBJ2-2, with D possibly called TRBD1 or TRBD2 (5 bases each). The CDR3 contains 15 residues. Between the trimmed V and J ends, which lost 5 bases and 1 base, there was a span of 11 bases. Germline V gene data show CDR1 as SGHAT and CDR2 as FQNNGV. CDR3 DNA sequence: TGTGCCAGCAGCCCGTCGGGACGGAACACCGGGGAGCTGTTTTTT. This codes for CASSPSGRNTGELFF.

This clonotype was counted between two and nine times. The chain uses TRBV7-2 and TRBJ2-5; 9 nucleotides line up with TRBD2. Germline V gives CDR1 SGHTA, CDR2 FQGNSA. Losses at the gene ends were 1 base for V and 5 bases for J; bases not matched to a gene: 8. CDR3 length equals 16 residues. The CDR3 DNA sequence: TGTGCCAGCAGCTTAGGAGGCGGGGGGGCTTGGGAGACCCAGTACTTC. It is translated as CASSLGGGGAWETQYF.

The sample holds a few counts of this clonotype. This chain joins TRBV9 and TRBJ2-4; possible D gene TRBD2, 6 bases. V was clipped by 4 bases and J by 0 bases, with 17 bases between them. The germline V gene has CDR1 SGDLS and CDR2 YYNGEE. The CDR3 loop spans 17 amino acids. The CDR3 DNA sequence: TGTGCCAGCAGCCCCGGGGCGGGGCAACTAGCCAAAAACATTCAGTACTTC. Translating it yields CASSPGAGQLAKNIQYF.

This clonotype appeared many times. V is TRBV11-2 and J is TRBJ2-7, with TRBD1 matching 8 bases. Per germline, CDR1 SGHAT and CDR2 FQNNGV. The CDR3 is made up of 14 amino acids. Trimming at V came to 5 bases and at J to 2 bases, leaving 5 bases not matched to a gene. The CDR3 DNA follows: TGTGCCAGCAGCCCAACGGACAGGGCCTACGAGCAGTACTTC. It specifies CASSPTDRAYEQYF.

Many counts were recorded for this clonotype. V usage is TRBV6-1 and J usage is TRBJ2-6; perhaps TRBD2 as D (6 bases). The germline V gene encodes CDR1 MNHNS and CDR2 SASEGT. The V gene lost 6 bases and the J gene lost 3 bases, with 9 bases spanning the gap. There are 14 residues in the CDR3. CDR3 DNA: TGTGCCAGCAGCGGGGGTGGTGGGGCCAACGTCCTGACTTTC. Its protein is CASSGGGGANVLTF.

This clonotype has at least ten counts. This chain links TRBV29-1 with TRBJ2-6; D is ambiguous. From germline, CDR1 is SQVTM and CDR2 ANQGSEA. V gave up 3 bases and J gave up 6 bases, with 21 bases separating them. The CDR3 is 17 amino acids. Written as DNA, the CDR3 is TGCAGCGTTGAGATGACACTGCCCCTTCTGACGGCCAACGTCCTGACTTTC. It yields the protein CSVEMTLPLLTANVLTF.

V and J are TRBV18 and TRBJ1-6, with D possibly matching TRBD1 (6 bases). The CDR3 contains 16 residues. CDR1 and CDR2 (germline): KGHSH, LQKENI. V was shortened by 6 bases and J by 0 bases, with 12 bases between the two germline ends. DNA for the CDR3: TGTGCCAGCTCGAGGGGGGCCGGCTCCTATAATTCACCCCTCCACTTT. Translated: CASSRGAGSYNSPLHF.